This TCR beta chain is from a study of blood T cell repertoires in COVID-19. Study-level information: Acute-phase and convalescent COVID-19 samples originated in the United States, Italy and Spain.

Assay used: immunoSEQ multiplex PCR; TCRdb lists only in-frame clones, some missing. The sample shows fewer than 350,000 clones, around four fifths of them seen only once. CDR3 length equals 16 residues. With V trimmed by 3 bases and J by 1 base, 7 bases remained unmatched. Per the germline V gene, CDR1 is LNHDA and CDR2 is SQIVND (reference sequence). Sequenced input: peripheral blood. The TCR sequence derives from a woman aged 45-59 years with active or convalescent COVID-19. The V gene is TRBV19, the J gene TRBJ2-5, with TRBD2 matching 8 bases. The CDR3 DNA reads as TGTGCCAGTAGTATCCGCCTAGCGGGCGTCCAAGAGACCCAGTACTTC. Its protein is CASSIRLAGVQETQYF.